This entry lists 24 T cell receptor beta chains sequenced from one sample in a study of technical replicates of blood from a handful of donors. Assay used: immunoSEQ multiplex PCR; TCRdb lists only in-frame clones, some missing. This sample carries fewer than 60,000 clones, about 95% of them seen once, and the ten largest clones take about 3%. The specimen sequenced was PBMCs. The origin of the receptors is a human donor in good health. Some clones in this sample may be carry-over from other donors' samples.

The chain couples TRBV6-1 to TRBJ2-2; possibly TRBD1 for D (6 bases). V lost 4 bases and J lost 4, with 22 bases in between. Per germline, CDR1 MNHNS and CDR2 SASEGT. The CDR3 has 18 residues. The CDR3: CASSGSGTQLKGTGELFF. CDR3 sequence (DNA): TGTGCCAGCAGTGGATCCGGGACACAACTAAAGGGCACCGGGGAGCTGTTTTTT.

This sequence joins TRBV27 and TRBJ1-1; TRBD1 is a possible D gene (6 bases). CDR1 and CDR2 from the germline V gene are MNHEY and SMNVEV (reference sequence). V was shortened by 4 bases and J by 5 bases, with 14 bases between the two germline ends. The CDR3 consists of 14 residues. CDR3 DNA sequence: TGTGCCAGCAGTTGGTCAGGGGTAGGGACTGAAGCTTTCTTT. Protein: CASSWSGVGTEAFF.

V is TRBV6-6 and J is TRBJ1-1; D perhaps matches TRBD1 (6 bases). Trimming shortened V by 7 bases and J by 7 bases, and 16 bases separated the two germline ends. The CDR3 is 13 amino acids. Germline lookup yields CDR1 MNHNY and CDR2 SVGAGI (reference sequence). Here the CDR3 reads CASTIVQGNEAFF. In nucleotides, the CDR3 is TGTGCCAGCACCATAGTACAGGGTAATGAAGCTTTCTTT.

V is TRBV5-4 and J is TRBJ2-4; 7 bases align to TRBD2. Germline CDR1 is SGHNT and CDR2 is YYREEE (reference sequence). V lost 4 bases and J lost 8; bases outside the gene matches: 9. This CDR3 has 14 residues. Here the CDR3 reads CASSPPGGSDIQYF. The CDR3 coding sequence is TGTGCCAGCAGCCCCCCGGGAGGTTCGGACATTCAGTACTTC.

This clone occurred a few times. The chain joins TRBV5-6 to TRBJ2-5; TRBD2 might be the D (5 bases). V dropped 0 bases and J dropped 2 bases, with 14 bases sitting between them. The germline V gene has CDR1 SGHDT and CDR2 YYEEEE. The CDR3 is 16 residues long. DNA for the CDR3: TGTGCCAGCAGCTTGGTGTGGTCCACTAGACAAGAGACCCAGTACTTC. This codes for CASSLVWSTRQETQYF.

The chain uses TRBV6-1 and TRBJ2-7, with 13 bases fitting TRBD2. In germline, CDR1 is MNHNS, CDR2 SASEGT. There are 19 residues in the CDR3. The V gene end was trimmed by 1 base and the J gene end by 2 bases; junction bases not matched to a gene: 11. The CDR3 nucleotides are TGTGCCAGCAGTGAAGGATACCGGGGACTAGCGGGAAGGACCTACGAGCAGTACTTC. Its translation is CASSEGYRGLAGRTYEQYF.

The chain uses TRBV10-2 and TRBJ1-5; D gene uncertain. CDR3 length equals 13 residues. The V gene's germline CDR1 is WSHSY and CDR2 SAAADI. With 4 bases removed from V and 6 bases from J, the gap between germline ends came to 10 bases. In DNA form, the CDR3 reads TGCGCCAGCAGTGGGTCAGGCGGTCAGCCCCAGCATTTT. Translating it yields CASSGSGGQPQHF.

The J gene is TRBJ2-1, the V gene TRBV11-2; a weak D match, TRBD1 (6 bases). The CDR3 extends over 16 amino acids. CDR1 SGHAT and CDR2 FQNNGV come from the germline V gene. Deletions cut 2 bases from V and 6 bases from J, with 17 bases between. The CDR3 nucleotides are TGTGCCAGCAGCTTATCCCAGGGGACAACTATCAATGAGCAGTTCTTC. Translated, it gives CASSLSQGTTINEQFF.

The chain employs TRBV7-7 and TRBJ2-5; TRBD2 might be the D (5 bases). CDR1 SSHAT and CDR2 FNYEAQ come from the germline V gene (reference sequence). The V end was cut by 4 bases, the J end by 2 bases, with 8 bases between. The length of the CDR3 is 13 residues. The CDR3 sequence is CASSWTYQETQYF. DNA of the CDR3: TGTGCCAGCAGCTGGACTTATCAAGAGACCCAGTACTTC.

The chain couples TRBV11-3 to TRBJ2-7, with D possibly being TRBD2 (5 bases). In germline, CDR1 is SGHNT, CDR2 YENEEA. Trimming stripped 4 bases from V and 6 bases from J, with 13 bases between. The CDR3 is made up of 13 amino acids. The CDR3: CASSSGGYGEQYF. The CDR3 region has the DNA TGTGCCAGCAGCTCCGGAGGCTACGGCGAGCAGTACTTC.

V and J are TRBV4-3 and TRBJ2-7, with 10 bases identical to TRBD1. The CDR3 loop spans 16 amino acids. Germline lookup yields CDR1 LGHNA and CDR2 YSLEER. J lost 4 bases, V lost 2 bases, and 8 bases had no gene match. The CDR3 coding sequence is TGCGCCAGCAGCCAACGTATGACAGGGGGCGGGTACGAGCAGTACTTC. This encodes CASSQRMTGGGYEQYF.

The chain joins TRBV19 to TRBJ2-1; no clear D. Germline V gene lookup returns CDR1 LNHDA and CDR2 SQIVND (reference sequence). The ends were cut back, 6 bases at V and 4 bases at J, with 13 bases in the middle. The CDR3 contains 14 residues. The CDR3, as DNA: TGTGCCAGTAGCCTCTCAGGCTCGTACAATGAGCAGTTCTTC. Protein product: CASSLSGSYNEQFF.

This rearrangement joins TRBV19 to TRBJ1-2; no clear D gene. The CDR3 extends over 13 amino acids. CDR1 and CDR2 (germline): LNHDA, SQIVND (reference sequence). Trimming stripped 0 bases from V and 4 bases from J, with 6 bases between. CDR3 coding DNA: TGTGCCAGTAGTATAGAAGCGACCTATGGCTACACCTTC. This gives the protein CASSIEATYGYTF. The whole variable domain, filled in from reference TRBV19 and TRBJ1-2, reads DGGITQSPKYLFRKEGQNVTLSCEQNLNHDAMYWYRQDPGQGLRLIYYSQIVNDFQKGDIAEGYSVSREKKESFPLTVTSAQKNPTAFYLCASSIEATYGYTFGSGTRLTVV.

V gene TRBV6-5 combines with J gene TRBJ2-3; D ambiguous. This CDR3 has 12 amino acids. Looked up from germline, CDR1 is MNHEY and CDR2 is SVGAGI. V shed 11 bases and J shed 10 bases, with 19 bases lying between them. As DNA, the CDR3 is TGTGCCCTTCTCCAGGCAGTCCCACCGCAGTATTTT. It yields the protein CALLQAVPPQYF.

V and J are TRBV4-3 and TRBJ1-1; D remains ambiguous. V lost 0 bases and J 3 bases, leaving 5 bases between the germline ends. CDR3 length equals 13 residues. CDR1 is LGHNA and CDR2 is YSLEER in the germline V gene. The CDR3 sequence: CASSQDGHTEAFF. CDR3 sequence (DNA): TGCGCCAGCAGCCAAGACGGTCACACTGAAGCTTTCTTT.

V is TRBV29-1 and J is TRBJ1-4, with D possibly being TRBD1 (5 bases). The CDR3 runs to 14 residues. Germline V gene lookup returns CDR1 SQVTM and CDR2 ANQGSEA. V dropped 6 bases and J dropped 7 bases, with 18 bases sitting between them. CDR3 DNA sequence: TGCAGCGTACGTTCGTGGGGCGGCGGTGAAAAACTGTTTTTT. It specifies CSVRSWGGGEKLFF.

This sequence joins TRBV6-4 and TRBJ2-1; TRBD2 matches 7 bases. Germline V gene lookup returns CDR1 MRHNA and CDR2 SNTAGT. V was clipped by 2 bases and J by 0 bases; unmatched bases: 1. The CDR3 is made up of 15 amino acids. CDR3 DNA: TGTGCCAGCAGTGACGGCGGGGGCTCCTACAATGAGCAGTTCTTC. Encoded protein: CASSDGGGSYNEQFF.

This rearrangement joins TRBV10-3 to TRBJ2-5, with 9 positions matching TRBD2. The germline gives CDR1 ENHRY, CDR2 SYGVKD. V lost 10 bases and J lost 1; bases outside the gene matches: 13. The CDR3 runs 16 residues. Here the CDR3 DNA reads TGTGCCACCACTGGAGTAGCGGGAGTTCCCCAAGAGACCCAGTACTTC. Its protein product is CATTGVAGVPQETQYF.

This clone was observed a single time. V usage is TRBV5-4 and J usage is TRBJ2-7, with 10 positions matching TRBD1. In germline, CDR1 is SGHNT, CDR2 YYREEE (reference sequence). The CDR3 consists of 14 residues. The V segment lost 7 bases and the J segment 1 base; nucleotides outside the gene matches: 5. The chain's CDR3 is CASRKDRGSYEQYF. For the CDR3, the DNA is TGTGCCAGCCGAAAGGACAGGGGGTCCTACGAGCAGTACTTC.

The chain combines TRBV20-1 with TRBJ1-1; no clear D gene. Trimming stripped 5 bases from V and 4 bases from J, with 8 bases between. The CDR3 totals 11 residues. Per germline, CDR1 DFQATT and CDR2 SNEGSKA (reference sequence). CDR3 sequence: CSAPFGTEAFF. The CDR3 DNA reads TGCAGTGCTCCCTTCGGCACTGAAGCTTTCTTT.

CDR3 in DNA: TGCGCCAGCAGCTTGGGACTAGCCACAGGGGATACGCAGTATTTT. This sequence encodes CASSLGLATGDTQYF. J is TRBJ2-3 and V is TRBV5-1; D perhaps matches TRBD2 (7 bases). Trimming removed 0 bases at V and 6 bases at J, with 14 bases between. Per germline, CDR1 SGHRS and CDR2 YFSETQ. The CDR3 extends over 15 amino acids.

The chain employs TRBV7-7 and TRBJ2-5; TRBD2 agrees at 9 bases. CDR1 and CDR2 from the germline V gene are SSHAT and FNYEAQ (reference sequence). V was pared by 5 bases and J by 9 bases, with 10 bases of the junction left unmatched. The CDR3 runs 14 residues. The CDR3 bases are TGTGCCAGCAGCCCTAGGGGGGCGGGAGGGGCCCAGTACTTC. Protein: CASSPRGAGGAQYF.

The chain uses TRBV27 and TRBJ1-1; no reliable D call. Germline CDR1 and CDR2: MNHEY and SMNVEV (reference sequence). Trimming pared 5 bases from V and 3 bases from J, leaving 10 bases between. The CDR3 has 13 residues. The CDR3 bases are TGTGCCAGCAGTCAGATTTCTTACACTGAAGCTTTCTTT. Protein product: CASSQISYTEAFF.

As concerns this clone: The germline gene is not matched at one end of the junction; a read error may be the cause. The CDR3 region is CATSRERGGPDTQCF. DNA for the CDR3: TGTGCCACCAGCAGAGAGCGGGGGGGGCCGGATACGCAGTGTTTT. The V call is TRBV15, the J call TRBJ2-3; 9 bases agree with TRBD2. Germline CDR1 LNHNV, CDR2 YYDKDF (reference sequence). The CDR3 consists of 15 residues.